The 8 T cell receptor beta chains presented below share a single source sample, sequenced in a study of shared clonotypes between healthy human individuals. Produced via immunoSEQ multiplex PCR; TCRdb's table is partial and in-frame only. The profile shows roughly 2.2 million clones, more than 80% of them singletons. The source material was naive CD4+ T cells from PBMCs. Subset here: CD45RA+ positively selected. The receptors were sampled from a man aged 18 to 30 in good health. Some clones in this sample may be carry-over from other donors' samples.

The chain joins TRBV7-3 to TRBJ2-7, with D possibly TRBD2 on 5 matching bases. V was trimmed by 5 bases and J by 3 bases, leaving 11 bases between them. Germline CDR1 reads SGHTA; CDR2 reads FQGTGA. The CDR3 extends over 13 amino acids. The DNA of the CDR3 is TGTGCCAGCAGCCCCGGACTGGACTACGAGCAGTACTTC. Translation: CASSPGLDYEQYF.

The chain combines TRBV19 with TRBJ1-3; D is unclear. Germline CDR1 reads LNHDA; CDR2 reads SQIVND (reference sequence). The V and J ends lost 6 bases and 0 bases respectively, with 15 bases between them. The CDR3 has 16 amino acids. CDR3 sequence (DNA): TGTGCCAGTAGGGAGACTCGTCTCAACTCTGGAAACACCATATATTTT. It translates to CASRETRLNSGNTIYF.

The CDR3 loop is CASSLGGAGGRQPQHF. CDR3 nucleotide sequence: TGTGCCAGCAGCTTAGGAGGGGCAGGGGGAAGGCAGCCCCAGCATTTT. V gene TRBV7-8 combines with J gene TRBJ1-5; 7 positions match TRBD1. The CDR3 runs to 16 residues. Unmatched junction bases numbered 10, after V lost 1 base and J lost 7 bases. In germline, CDR1 is SGHVS, CDR2 FQNEAQ.

This clone was seen once. The V and J genes are TRBV28 and TRBJ1-5; perhaps TRBD1 as D (5 bases). Germline CDR1 reads MDHEN; CDR2 reads SYDVKM. V lost 7 bases to trimming and J lost 2 bases, with 18 bases between them. This CDR3 contains 16 residues. CDR3 loop: CASKGSWGGGNQPQHF. The CDR3 DNA sequence: TGTGCCAGCAAGGGGAGTTGGGGAGGGGGCAATCAGCCCCAGCATTTT.

This rearrangement joins TRBV5-1 to TRBJ1-4; D gene uncertain. The V end was cut by 4 bases, the J end by 0 bases, with 7 bases between. CDR3 length: 14 amino acids. From germline, CDR1 is SGHRS and CDR2 YFSETQ. In DNA, the CDR3 is TGCGCCAGCAGCGACCCTTCAACTAATGAAAAACTGTTTTTT. Its translation is CASSDPSTNEKLFF.

This clone was counted a single time. V and J are TRBV5-4 and TRBJ2-7; D possibly corresponds to TRBD2 (7 bases). The CDR3 extends over 14 amino acids. The V end was cut by 4 bases, the J end by 3 bases, with 14 bases between. Per the germline V gene, CDR1 is SGHNT and CDR2 is YYREEE (reference sequence). CDR3 amino acids: CASSTPGGVYEQYF. The CDR3, as DNA: TGTGCCAGCAGCACCCCGGGGGGCGTCTACGAGCAGTACTTC.

This chain links TRBV5-1 with TRBJ2-5; D is undetermined. The CDR3 is 14 residues long. From germline, CDR1 is SGHRS and CDR2 YFSETQ. V was trimmed by 4 bases and J by 0 bases, leaving 10 bases between them. The CDR3 here is CASSPGRYQETQYF. The CDR3 nucleotides are TGCGCCAGCAGCCCCGGAAGGTACCAAGAGACCCAGTACTTC. The entire variable domain, with the rest obtained from reference TRBV5-1 and TRBJ2-5, is as follows: KAGVTQTPRYLIKTRGQQVTLSCSPISGHRSVSWYQQTPGQGLQFLFEYFSETQRNKGNFPGRFSGRQFSNSRSEMNVSTLELGDSALYLCASSPGRYQETQYFGPGTRLLVL.

This sequence joins TRBV18 and TRBJ2-7; 11 bases map to TRBD2. The CDR3 consists of 14 residues. The germline V gene encodes CDR1 KGHSH and CDR2 LQKENI. Unmatched junction bases numbered 3, after V lost 4 bases and J lost 4 bases. This CDR3 reads CASSLAGGRYEQYF. The CDR3 nucleotides are TGTGCCAGCTCACTAGCGGGAGGGAGATACGAGCAGTACTTC.